This TCR beta chain stems from a study of CD8+CD57+ T cells in acquired aplastic anemia. As for the study in general: The average for DNA from sorted CD4+ and CD8+ cells was 3 to 3.5 ug.

Of note for this clonotype: The antigen remains unidentified.

Findings and limits, study-wide: No significant patient-versus-control difference appeared in CD8+ Simpson's diversity.

Patients sequenced had flow cytometry evidence of CD8+CD57+ cell expansion. Blood was sampled before the patients had received any therapy. The CDR3 extends over 12 amino acids. Germline lookup yields CDR1 DFQATT and CDR2 SNEGSKA (reference sequence). Trimming shortened V by 6 bases and J by 5 bases, and 13 bases separated the two germline ends. TCR beta VDJ and CDR3 profiling used genomic DNA as template. TCRdb processed the reads anew with MiXCR; each CDR3 protein has one entry. The sample has some 170,000 distinct CDR3 sequences; roughly 48% are singletons. This receptor was taken from a human donor with aplastic anemia. This chain links TRBV20-1 with TRBJ1-2; no clear D. The sequenced material came from sorted CD4+, CD8+, or CD8+CD57+ T cells (not recorded which) from PBMCs. The chain's CDR3 is CSAAHPSYGYTF. In nucleotides, the CDR3 is TGCAGTGCCGCCCATCCCTCGTATGGCTACACCTTC.